Shown below are 20 T cell receptor beta chains from a single sample sequenced in a study of blood T cell repertoires in COVID-19. Generated by immunoSEQ multiplex PCR, the TCRdb table keeps only in-frame clones and is missing some. The sample includes over 300,000 clones, 86% of them seen just once. The material sequenced was peripheral blood. These TCRs come from a woman aged 50 to 65 with acute or convalescent COVID-19.

V gene TRBV5-1 combines with J gene TRBJ2-7, with TRBD1 identical over 8 bases. Germline CDR1 reads SGHRS; CDR2 reads YFSETQ. With V trimmed by 1 base and J by 4 bases, 7 bases remained unmatched. The CDR3 has 15 amino acids. This CDR3 is CASSLRAGGAYEQYF. In nucleotides, the CDR3 is TGCGCCAGCAGCTTGAGGGCAGGGGGCGCATACGAGCAGTACTTC.

The chain is built from TRBV28 and TRBJ2-5; TRBD2 matches 9 bases. Germline V gives CDR1 MDHEN, CDR2 SYDVKM. Losses at the gene ends were 5 bases for V and 2 bases for J; bases not matched to a gene: 15. This CDR3 spans 18 amino acids. CDR3 nucleotide sequence: TGTGCCAGCAGTCCCTCCCACTGGGTAGCGGGAGAGCAAGAGACCCAGTACTTC. The encoded protein is CASSPSHWVAGEQETQYF.

V is TRBV27 and J is TRBJ2-7, with 11 bases matching TRBD2. Germline V CDR1 and CDR2: MNHEY, SMNVEV (reference sequence). The junction had 5 bases not matched to a gene; V was cut back by 7 bases and J by 3 bases. This CDR3 comprises 14 residues. In DNA, the CDR3 is TGTGCCAGCAACACTCTAGCGGGAGGCTACGAGCAGTACTTC. It codes for CASNTLAGGYEQYF.

The chain joins TRBV6-5 to TRBJ2-6; weak D call: TRBD2 (5 bases). Germline V gene lookup returns CDR1 MNHEY and CDR2 SVGAGI. This CDR3 is 15 amino acids long. V was cut by 7 bases and J by 0 bases, with 10 bases left in between. The CDR3: CASMRARSGANVLTF. The CDR3 nucleotides are TGTGCCAGCATGAGGGCCCGCTCTGGGGCCAACGTCCTGACTTTC.

This clone occurred once. The J gene is TRBJ2-7, the V gene TRBV12-3 or TRBV12-4, with a tentative D call TRBD1 (6 bases). The length of the CDR3 is 13 residues. The V end was cut by 6 bases, the J end by 3 bases, with 12 bases between. CDR3 residues: CASSQIQGYEQYF. The CDR3, as DNA: TGTGCCAGCAGCCAAATACAGGGCTACGAGCAGTACTTC.

With regard to this clone: Other DNA sequences in the same sample also yield this CDR3. The chain links TRBV9 to TRBJ2-7; maybe TRBD1 (6 bases). Germline V lookup: CDR1 SGDLS, CDR2 YYNGEE. V gave up 0 bases and J gave up 0 bases, with 7 bases separating them. This CDR3 region has 14 residues. In DNA form, the CDR3 reads TGTGCCAGCAGCGTAGAGGACAGCTCCTACGAGCAGTACTTC. Its translation: CASSVEDSSYEQYF.

This clone was recorded many times. The rearrangement uses TRBV7-6 and TRBJ1-1, with D maybe TRBD1 (5 bases). CDR3 length equals 15 residues. Per the germline V gene, CDR1 is SGHVS and CDR2 is FNYEAQ. Trimming removed 6 bases at V and 5 bases at J, with 19 bases between. DNA of the CDR3: TGTGCCAGCAGAGATTTTCTGCGGGGGAGAACTGAAGCTTTCTTT. Protein product: CASRDFLRGRTEAFF. The full variable domain, in which reference TRBV7-6 and TRBJ1-1 provide the parts outside the CDR3, is GAGVSQSPRYKVTKRGQDVALRCDPISGHVSLYWYRQALGQGPEFLTYFNYEAQQDKSGLPNDRFSAERPEGSISTLTIQRTEQRDSAMYRCASRDFLRGRTEAFFGQGTRLTVV.

The chain has TRBV20-1 and TRBJ2-7, with 7 bases lining up with TRBD1. The CDR3 length is 16 residues. V lost 3 bases, J lost 5 bases, and 16 bases stayed unmatched. Germline CDR1 and CDR2: DFQATT and SNEGSKA (reference sequence). CDR3: CSASPHKRTGHHEQYF. The CDR3 region has the DNA TGCAGTGCTAGTCCACATAAACGGACAGGACACCACGAGCAGTACTTC.

This clone has just a few counts. The genes are TRBV5-5 and TRBJ1-2; D gene uncertain. This CDR3 region has 13 residues. The V end was cut by 9 bases, the J end by 3 bases, with 15 bases between. Per germline, CDR1 SGHKS and CDR2 YYEKEE (reference sequence). The CDR3 loop reads CATAGGVYYGYTF. CDR3 sequence (DNA): TGTGCCACTGCGGGTGGAGTTTACTATGGCTACACCTTC.

The chain recombines TRBV24-1 with TRBJ2-2; D gene unclear. The CDR3 spans 13 residues. Trimming left V 6 bases short and J 1 base short, with 5 bases between. Germline-derived CDR1 and CDR2 are KGHDR and SFDVKD. In DNA form, the CDR3 reads TGTGCCACCAGTCTAGAGAACACCGGGGAGCTGTTTTTT. It yields the protein CATSLENTGELFF.

The V gene is TRBV29-1, the J gene TRBJ2-2, with TRBD2 identical over 10 bases. With V trimmed by 2 bases and J by 5 bases, 11 bases remained unmatched. CDR3 length: 17 amino acids. Germline V CDR1 and CDR2: SQVTM, ANQGSEA. DNA for the CDR3: TGCAGCGTTGAATGTGGGGCTAGCGGGAGAAGGACCGGGGAGCTGTTTTTT. Amino acid sequence: CSVECGASGRRTGELFF.

The genes are TRBV3-1 (or the pseudogene TRBV3-2) and TRBJ2-5; tentatively, D is TRBD2 (6 bases). This CDR3 is built from 15 residues. Germline CDR1 LGHDT, CDR2 YNNKEL (reference sequence). V was trimmed by 0 bases and J by 5 bases, leaving 13 bases between them. The chain's CDR3 is CASSQDWAGGETQYF. DNA for the CDR3: TGTGCCAGCAGCCAAGATTGGGCAGGAGGGGAGACCCAGTACTTC.

The rearrangement links TRBV30 to TRBJ2-3; possible D gene TRBD2, 6 bases. In germline, CDR1 is GTSNPN, CDR2 SVGIG (reference sequence). V was pared by 1 base and J by 4 bases, with 18 bases between. The CDR3 is 16 amino acids. The CDR3 sequence: CAWSDAWRVSADTQYF. Here the CDR3 DNA reads TGTGCCTGGAGTGACGCGTGGAGGGTGAGCGCAGATACGCAGTATTTT.

The chain links TRBV7-2 to TRBJ2-3; 8 bases are shared with TRBD1. Germline-derived CDR1 and CDR2 are SGHTA and FQGNSA. This CDR3 comprises 16 residues. J lost 0 bases, V lost 5 bases, and 7 bases had no gene match. The CDR3 bases are TGTGCCAGCAGCGGTGGGACAGGCCTTAGCACAGATACGCAGTATTTT. This encodes CASSGGTGLSTDTQYF.

The CDR3: CASSLSRGAVETQYF. Written as DNA, the CDR3 is TGTGCCAGCAGCTTATCCCGGGGTGCGGTAGAGACCCAGTACTTC. The V call is TRBV5-4, the J call TRBJ2-5; D might be TRBD2 (5 bases). The CDR3 consists of 15 residues. Germline V gene sequence: CDR1 SGHNT, CDR2 YYREEE (reference sequence). The V end lost 2 bases, the J end lost 4 bases, and 15 bases lay between the germline ends.

This clone has only one observation. The chain combines TRBV18 with TRBJ1-1; no firm D call. Trimming took 1 base from V and 2 from J, leaving 8 bases between them. The CDR3 is 14 amino acids. Germline assignment: CDR1 KGHSH and CDR2 LQKENI. CDR3 coding DNA: TGTGCCAGCTCACCACTTAACAGTAACACTGAAGCTTTCTTT. As protein: CASSPLNSNTEAFF.

J is TRBJ2-1 and V is TRBV18; TRBD1 aligns across 9 bases. The germline CDR1 and CDR2 sequences are KGHSH and LQKENI. CDR3 size: 17 residues. V dropped 5 bases and J dropped 10; count of bases not matched to a gene: 18. In DNA, the CDR3 is TGTGCCAGCTCAACCGAAACCGGGACAGGGTTAGCGGGCGAGCAGTTCTTC. As protein: CASSTETGTGLAGEQFF.

V gene TRBV7-2 combines with J gene TRBJ1-6, with TRBD1 identical over 8 bases. The germline V gene encodes CDR1 SGHTA and CDR2 FQGNSA. The length of the CDR3 is 15 residues. Trimming cost V 5 bases and J 7 bases; bases outside gene matches: 7. The CDR3 region has the DNA TGTGCCAGCAGCCCCCTTAGGACAGGGAATTCACCCCTCCACTTT. Protein: CASSPLRTGNSPLHF.

This sequence joins TRBV6-5 and TRBJ2-5, with 8 bases that match TRBD1. Germline CDR1 reads MNHEY; CDR2 reads SVGAGI. V lost 0 bases to trimming and J lost 1 base; unmatched junction nucleotides: 1. CDR3 size: 15 residues. The CDR3 sequence is CASSYSGTGQETQYF. The DNA of the CDR3 is TGTGCCAGCAGTTACTCCGGGACAGGCCAAGAGACCCAGTACTTC.

Here the CDR3 DNA reads TGTGCCAGCAGCCCCAACAGGGGGCGAACAAGATATGGCTACACCTTC. Translation gives CASSPNRGRTRYGYTF. The V call is TRBV5-4, the J call TRBJ1-2, with 9 bases identical to TRBD1. Per the germline V gene, CDR1 is SGHNT and CDR2 is YYREEE (reference sequence). This CDR3 is built from 16 residues. V shed 4 bases, J shed 5 bases, and the junction held 12 bases outside the gene matches.